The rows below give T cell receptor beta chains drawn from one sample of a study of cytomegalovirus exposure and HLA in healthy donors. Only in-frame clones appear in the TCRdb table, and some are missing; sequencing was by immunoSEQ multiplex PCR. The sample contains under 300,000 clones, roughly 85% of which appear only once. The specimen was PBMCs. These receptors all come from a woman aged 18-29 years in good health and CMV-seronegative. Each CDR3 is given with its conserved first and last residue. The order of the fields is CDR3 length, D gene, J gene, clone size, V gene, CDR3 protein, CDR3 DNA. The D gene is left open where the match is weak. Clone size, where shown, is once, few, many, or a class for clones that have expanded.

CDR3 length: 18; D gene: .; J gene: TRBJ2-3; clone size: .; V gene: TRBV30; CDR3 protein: CAWSVGSGSRISTDTQYF; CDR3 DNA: TGTGCCTGGAGTGTCGGGTCCGGGAGTCGGATCAGCACAGATACGCAGTATTTT
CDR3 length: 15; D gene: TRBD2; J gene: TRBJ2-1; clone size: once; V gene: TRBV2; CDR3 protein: CASSEYSGRDNEQFF; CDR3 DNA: TGTGCCAGCAGTGAATACAGCGGGAGGGACAATGAGCAGTTCTTC
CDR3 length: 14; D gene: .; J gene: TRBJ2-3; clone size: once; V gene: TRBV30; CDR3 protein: CAWRLGPGTDTQYF; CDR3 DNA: TGTGCCTGGAGACTCGGACCGGGAACAGATACGCAGTATTTT
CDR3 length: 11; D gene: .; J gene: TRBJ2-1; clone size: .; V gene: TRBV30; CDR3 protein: CAWSRSYEQFF; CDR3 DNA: TGTGCCTGGAGTCGGAGCTATGAGCAGTTCTTC
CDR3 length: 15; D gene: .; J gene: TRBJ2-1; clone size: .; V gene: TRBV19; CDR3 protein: CASSIADNSYNEQFF; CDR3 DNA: TGTGCCAGTAGTATTGCGGACAACTCCTACAATGAGCAGTTCTTC
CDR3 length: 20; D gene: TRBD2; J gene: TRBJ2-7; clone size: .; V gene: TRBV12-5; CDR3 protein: CASGLSAGTSGRPSSYEQYF; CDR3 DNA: TGTGCTAGTGGTTTGAGTGCTGGGACTAGCGGGAGGCCGAGCTCCTACGAGCAGTACTTC
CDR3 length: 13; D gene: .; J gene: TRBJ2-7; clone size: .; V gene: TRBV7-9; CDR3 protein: CASSLGPSYEQYF; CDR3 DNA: TGTGCCAGCAGCTTAGGGCCATCCTACGAGCAGTACTTC
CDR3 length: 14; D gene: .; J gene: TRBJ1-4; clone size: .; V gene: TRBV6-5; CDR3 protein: CASSSRGLYAKLFF; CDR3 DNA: TGTGCCAGCAGTTCTAGGGGGTTGTATGCAAAACTGTTTTTT
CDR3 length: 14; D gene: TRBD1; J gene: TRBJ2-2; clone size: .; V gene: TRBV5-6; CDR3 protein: CASSSGQGAGELFF; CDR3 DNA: TGTGCCAGCAGCTCGGGACAGGGAGCCGGGGAGCTGTTTTTT
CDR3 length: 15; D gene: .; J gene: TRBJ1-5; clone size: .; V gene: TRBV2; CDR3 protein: CASSEGSSGNQPQHF; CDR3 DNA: TGTGCCAGCAGTGAAGGTTCGTCCGGGAATCAGCCCCAGCATTTT
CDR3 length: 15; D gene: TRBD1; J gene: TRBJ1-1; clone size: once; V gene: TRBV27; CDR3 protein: CASSHSLRGLTEAFF; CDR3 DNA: TGTGCCAGCAGCCATTCACTCAGGGGGCTCACTGAAGCTTTCTTT
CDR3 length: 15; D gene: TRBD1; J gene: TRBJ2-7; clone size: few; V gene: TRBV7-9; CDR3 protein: CASSLALTGGYEQYF; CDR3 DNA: TGTGCCAGCAGCTTAGCCCTGACAGGGGGCTACGAGCAGTACTTC
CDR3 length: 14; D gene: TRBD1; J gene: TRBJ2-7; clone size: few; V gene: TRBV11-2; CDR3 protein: CASSRGQGNYEQYF; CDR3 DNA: TGTGCCAGCAGCCGTGGACAGGGTAACTACGAGCAGTACTTC
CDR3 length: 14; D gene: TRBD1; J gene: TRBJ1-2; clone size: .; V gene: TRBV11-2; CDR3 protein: CASSFEGAGYGYTF; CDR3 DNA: TGTGCCAGCAGCTTTGAGGGGGCGGGCTATGGCTACACCTTC
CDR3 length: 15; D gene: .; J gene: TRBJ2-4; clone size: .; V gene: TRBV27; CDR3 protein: CASSFTGLAKNIQYF; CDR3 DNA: TGTGCCAGCAGTTTCACAGGATTAGCCAAAAACATTCAGTACTTC
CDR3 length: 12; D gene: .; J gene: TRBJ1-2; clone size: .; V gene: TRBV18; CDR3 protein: CASSPDGYGYTF; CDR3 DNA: TGTGCCAGCTCACCAGACGGGTATGGCTACACCTTC
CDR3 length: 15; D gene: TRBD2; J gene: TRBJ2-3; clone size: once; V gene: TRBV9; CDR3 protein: CASSVGERGEDTQYF; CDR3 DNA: TGTGCCAGCAGCGTAGGGGAGCGGGGGGAAGATACGCAGTATTTT
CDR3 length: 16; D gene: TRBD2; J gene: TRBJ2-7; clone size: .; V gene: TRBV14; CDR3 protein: CASSQESTSGTYEQYF; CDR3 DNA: TGTGCCAGCAGCCAAGAGTCGACTAGCGGGACCTACGAGCAGTACTTC
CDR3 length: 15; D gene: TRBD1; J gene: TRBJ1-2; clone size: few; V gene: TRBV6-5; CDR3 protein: CASSSPDRGNYGYTF; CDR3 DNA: TGTGCCAGCAGTTCACCGGACAGGGGGAACTATGGCTACACCTTC
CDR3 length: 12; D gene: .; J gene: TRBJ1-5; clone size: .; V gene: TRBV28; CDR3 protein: CASSFGGTPQHF; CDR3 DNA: TGTGCCAGCAGTTTCGGGGGGACGCCCCAGCATTTT
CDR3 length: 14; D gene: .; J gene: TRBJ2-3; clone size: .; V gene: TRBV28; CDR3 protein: CASTSGQRTDTQYF; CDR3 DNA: TGTGCCAGCACATCCGGACAGCGCACAGATACGCAGTATTTT
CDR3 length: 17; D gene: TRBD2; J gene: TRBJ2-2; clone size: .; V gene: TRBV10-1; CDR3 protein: CASSVQRGGINTGELFF; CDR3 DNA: TGCGCCAGCAGTGTCCAGCGGGGGGGCATCAACACCGGGGAGCTGTTTTTT
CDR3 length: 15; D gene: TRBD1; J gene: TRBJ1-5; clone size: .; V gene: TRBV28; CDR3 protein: CASSFPGQGYQPQHF; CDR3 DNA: TGTGCCAGCAGTTTCCCGGGACAGGGATATCAGCCCCAGCATTTT
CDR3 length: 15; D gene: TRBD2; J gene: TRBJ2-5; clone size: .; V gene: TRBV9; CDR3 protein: CASSAVAGGLGTQYF; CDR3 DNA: TGTGCCAGCAGCGCCGTAGCGGGGGGTTTGGGGACCCAGTACTTC
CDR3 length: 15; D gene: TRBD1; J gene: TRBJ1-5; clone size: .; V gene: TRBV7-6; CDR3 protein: CASRPGGIGNQPQHF; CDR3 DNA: TGTGCCAGCCGGCCAGGGGGGATTGGCAATCAGCCCCAGCATTTT
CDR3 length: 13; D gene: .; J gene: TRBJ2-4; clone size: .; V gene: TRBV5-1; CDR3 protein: CASSAGAKNIQYF; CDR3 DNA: TGCGCCAGCAGCGCGGGAGCCAAAAACATTCAGTACTTC
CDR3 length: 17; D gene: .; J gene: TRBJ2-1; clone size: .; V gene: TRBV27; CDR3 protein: CASSFQLVGGSYNEQFF; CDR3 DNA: TGTGCCAGCAGTTTCCAACTCGTCGGTGGTTCCTACAATGAGCAGTTCTTC
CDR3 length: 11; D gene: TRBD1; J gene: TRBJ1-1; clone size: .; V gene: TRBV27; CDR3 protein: CASPGQGEAFF; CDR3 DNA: TGTGCCAGCCCAGGACAGGGAGAAGCTTTCTTT
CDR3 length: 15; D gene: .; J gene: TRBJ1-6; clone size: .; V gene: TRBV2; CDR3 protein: CASSARGSYNSPLHF; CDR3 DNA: TGTGCCAGCAGTGCCAGGGGCTCCTATAATTCACCCCTCCACTTT
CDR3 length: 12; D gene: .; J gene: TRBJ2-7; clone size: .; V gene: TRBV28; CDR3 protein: CASSSEVYEQYF; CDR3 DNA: TGTGCCAGCAGTTCGGAGGTCTACGAGCAGTACTTC
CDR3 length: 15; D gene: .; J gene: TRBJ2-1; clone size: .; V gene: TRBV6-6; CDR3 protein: CASSYSLRNDNEQFF; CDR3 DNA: TGTGCCAGCAGTTACTCGTTGAGGAATGACAATGAGCAGTTCTTC
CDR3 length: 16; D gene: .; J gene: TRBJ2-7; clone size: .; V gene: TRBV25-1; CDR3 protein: CASSGESLPTGYEQYF; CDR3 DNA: TGTGCCAGCAGTGGGGAGAGTCTCCCGACTGGATACGAGCAGTACTTC
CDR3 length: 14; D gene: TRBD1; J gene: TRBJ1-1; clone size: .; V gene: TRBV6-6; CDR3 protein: CASIIQGAGTEAFF; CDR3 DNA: TGTGCCAGCATCATACAGGGGGCCGGCACTGAAGCTTTCTTT
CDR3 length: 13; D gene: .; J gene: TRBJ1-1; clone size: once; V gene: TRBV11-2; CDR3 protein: CASSLRTADEAFF; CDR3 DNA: TGTGCCAGCAGCTTACGGACAGCAGACGAAGCTTTCTTT
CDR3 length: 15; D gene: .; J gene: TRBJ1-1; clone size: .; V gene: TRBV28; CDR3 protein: CASSPVGRQDDEAFF; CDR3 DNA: TGTGCCAGCAGTCCCGTAGGGAGACAAGATGATGAAGCTTTCTTT
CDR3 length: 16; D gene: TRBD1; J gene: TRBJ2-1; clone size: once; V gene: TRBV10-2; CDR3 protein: CASRDGTTQGYNEQFF; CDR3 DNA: TGCGCCAGCAGGGACGGGACGACACAGGGGTACAATGAGCAGTTCTTC
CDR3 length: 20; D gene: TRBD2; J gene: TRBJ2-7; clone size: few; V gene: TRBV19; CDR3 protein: CASSIVYRSALAGVLYEQYF; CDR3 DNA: TGTGCCAGTAGTATAGTTTACAGATCAGCACTAGCGGGAGTCCTCTACGAGCAGTACTTC
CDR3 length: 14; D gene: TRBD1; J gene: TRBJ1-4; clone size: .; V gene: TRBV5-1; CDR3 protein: CASSLRQGGEKLFF; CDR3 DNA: TGCGCCAGCAGCTTGAGACAGGGAGGTGAAAAACTGTTTTTT
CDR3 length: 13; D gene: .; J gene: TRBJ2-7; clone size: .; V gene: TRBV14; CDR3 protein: CASSQASSYEQYF; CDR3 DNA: TGTGCCAGCAGCCAAGCATCCTCCTACGAGCAGTACTTC
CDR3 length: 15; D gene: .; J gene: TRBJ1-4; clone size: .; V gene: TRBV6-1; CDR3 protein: CASSEWIGEAEKLFF; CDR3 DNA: TGCGCCAGCAGTGAATGGATAGGGGAGGCTGAAAAACTGTTTTTT
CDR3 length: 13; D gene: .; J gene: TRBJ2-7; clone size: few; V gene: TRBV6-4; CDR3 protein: CASSDSQGYEQYF; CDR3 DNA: TGTGCCAGCAGTGACTCTCAGGGATACGAGCAGTACTTC
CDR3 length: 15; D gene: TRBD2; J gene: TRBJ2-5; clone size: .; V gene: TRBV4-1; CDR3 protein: CASSLLAGTPETQYF; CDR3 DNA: TGCGCCAGCAGCCTTCTAGCGGGGACCCCCGAGACCCAGTACTTC
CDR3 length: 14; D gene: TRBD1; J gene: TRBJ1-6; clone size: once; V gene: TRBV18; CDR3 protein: CASSGGQGKSPLHF; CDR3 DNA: TGTGCCAGCTCGGGGGGACAGGGTAAATCACCCCTCCACTTT
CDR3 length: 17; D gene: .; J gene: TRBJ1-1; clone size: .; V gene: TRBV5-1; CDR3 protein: CASSLGLGAVRNTEAFF; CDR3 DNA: TGCGCCAGCAGCTTGGGTCTGGGGGCGGTGAGGAACACTGAAGCTTTCTTT
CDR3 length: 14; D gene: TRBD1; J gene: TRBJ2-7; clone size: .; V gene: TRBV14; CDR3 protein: CASSRGTGETGQYF; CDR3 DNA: TGTGCCAGCAGCCGGGGGACAGGGGAAACCGGGCAGTACTTC
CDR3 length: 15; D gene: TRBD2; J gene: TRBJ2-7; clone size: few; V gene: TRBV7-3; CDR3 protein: CASSLIAGGPYEQYF; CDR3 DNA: TGTGCCAGCAGCTTAATAGCGGGGGGCCCCTACGAGCAGTACTTC
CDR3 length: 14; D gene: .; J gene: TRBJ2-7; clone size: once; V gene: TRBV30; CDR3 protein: CAWSAQGVSYEQYF; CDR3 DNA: TGTGCCTGGAGTGCCCAAGGAGTGTCCTACGAGCAGTACTTC
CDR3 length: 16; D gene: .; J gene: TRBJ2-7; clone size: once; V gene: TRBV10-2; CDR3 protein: CASSDPSGGWSSEQYF; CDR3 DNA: TGCGCCAGCAGTGACCCTAGTGGGGGCTGGAGTTCCGAGCAGTACTTC
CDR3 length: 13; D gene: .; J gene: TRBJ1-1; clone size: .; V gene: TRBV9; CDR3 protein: CASKPGTNTEAFF; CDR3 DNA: TGTGCCAGCAAGCCGGGAACAAACACTGAAGCTTTCTTT
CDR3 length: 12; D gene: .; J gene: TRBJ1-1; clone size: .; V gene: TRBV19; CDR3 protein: CAASSDYTEAFF; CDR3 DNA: TGTGCCGCCTCCTCGGACTACACTGAAGCTTTCTTT
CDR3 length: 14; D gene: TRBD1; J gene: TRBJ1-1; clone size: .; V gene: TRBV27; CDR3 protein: CASSFPGGGGEAFF; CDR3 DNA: TGTGCCAGCAGTTTCCCAGGGGGCGGAGGTGAAGCTTTCTTT
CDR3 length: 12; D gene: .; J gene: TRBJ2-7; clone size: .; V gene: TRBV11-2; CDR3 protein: CASSLEEYEQYF; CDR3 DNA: TGTGCCAGCAGCTTAGAGGAGTACGAGCAGTACTTC
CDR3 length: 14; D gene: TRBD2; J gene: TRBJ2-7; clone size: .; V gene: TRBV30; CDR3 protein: CAWSVPAGAYEQYF; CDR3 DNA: TGTGCCTGGAGTGTGCCAGCGGGGGCGTACGAGCAGTACTTC
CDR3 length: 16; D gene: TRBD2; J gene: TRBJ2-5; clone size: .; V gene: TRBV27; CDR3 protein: CASRGSASGEEETQYF; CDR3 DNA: TGTGCCAGCAGGGGTTCGGCTAGCGGGGAGGAAGAGACCCAGTACTTC
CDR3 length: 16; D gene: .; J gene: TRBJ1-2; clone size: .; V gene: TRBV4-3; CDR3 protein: CASSQDRGGEPYGYTF; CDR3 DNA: TGCGCCAGCAGCCAAGATAGAGGAGGGGAGCCCTATGGCTACACCTTC
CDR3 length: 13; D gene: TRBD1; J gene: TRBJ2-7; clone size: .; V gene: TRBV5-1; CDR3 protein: CASGTGEFYEQYF; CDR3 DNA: TGCGCCAGCGGGACAGGGGAATTCTACGAGCAGTACTTC
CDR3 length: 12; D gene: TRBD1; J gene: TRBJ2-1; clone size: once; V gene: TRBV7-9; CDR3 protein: CASFQGAYEQFF; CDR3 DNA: TGTGCCAGCTTCCAGGGGGCTTATGAGCAGTTCTTC
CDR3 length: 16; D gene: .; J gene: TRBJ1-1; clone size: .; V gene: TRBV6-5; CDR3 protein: CASSFRVTTRNTEAFF; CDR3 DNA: TGTGCCAGCAGTTTTCGGGTGACTACCCGGAACACTGAAGCTTTCTTT
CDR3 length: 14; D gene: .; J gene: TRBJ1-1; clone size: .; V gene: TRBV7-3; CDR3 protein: CASSLNRAGTEAFF; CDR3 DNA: TGTGCCAGCAGCTTGAACAGGGCTGGCACTGAAGCTTTCTTT